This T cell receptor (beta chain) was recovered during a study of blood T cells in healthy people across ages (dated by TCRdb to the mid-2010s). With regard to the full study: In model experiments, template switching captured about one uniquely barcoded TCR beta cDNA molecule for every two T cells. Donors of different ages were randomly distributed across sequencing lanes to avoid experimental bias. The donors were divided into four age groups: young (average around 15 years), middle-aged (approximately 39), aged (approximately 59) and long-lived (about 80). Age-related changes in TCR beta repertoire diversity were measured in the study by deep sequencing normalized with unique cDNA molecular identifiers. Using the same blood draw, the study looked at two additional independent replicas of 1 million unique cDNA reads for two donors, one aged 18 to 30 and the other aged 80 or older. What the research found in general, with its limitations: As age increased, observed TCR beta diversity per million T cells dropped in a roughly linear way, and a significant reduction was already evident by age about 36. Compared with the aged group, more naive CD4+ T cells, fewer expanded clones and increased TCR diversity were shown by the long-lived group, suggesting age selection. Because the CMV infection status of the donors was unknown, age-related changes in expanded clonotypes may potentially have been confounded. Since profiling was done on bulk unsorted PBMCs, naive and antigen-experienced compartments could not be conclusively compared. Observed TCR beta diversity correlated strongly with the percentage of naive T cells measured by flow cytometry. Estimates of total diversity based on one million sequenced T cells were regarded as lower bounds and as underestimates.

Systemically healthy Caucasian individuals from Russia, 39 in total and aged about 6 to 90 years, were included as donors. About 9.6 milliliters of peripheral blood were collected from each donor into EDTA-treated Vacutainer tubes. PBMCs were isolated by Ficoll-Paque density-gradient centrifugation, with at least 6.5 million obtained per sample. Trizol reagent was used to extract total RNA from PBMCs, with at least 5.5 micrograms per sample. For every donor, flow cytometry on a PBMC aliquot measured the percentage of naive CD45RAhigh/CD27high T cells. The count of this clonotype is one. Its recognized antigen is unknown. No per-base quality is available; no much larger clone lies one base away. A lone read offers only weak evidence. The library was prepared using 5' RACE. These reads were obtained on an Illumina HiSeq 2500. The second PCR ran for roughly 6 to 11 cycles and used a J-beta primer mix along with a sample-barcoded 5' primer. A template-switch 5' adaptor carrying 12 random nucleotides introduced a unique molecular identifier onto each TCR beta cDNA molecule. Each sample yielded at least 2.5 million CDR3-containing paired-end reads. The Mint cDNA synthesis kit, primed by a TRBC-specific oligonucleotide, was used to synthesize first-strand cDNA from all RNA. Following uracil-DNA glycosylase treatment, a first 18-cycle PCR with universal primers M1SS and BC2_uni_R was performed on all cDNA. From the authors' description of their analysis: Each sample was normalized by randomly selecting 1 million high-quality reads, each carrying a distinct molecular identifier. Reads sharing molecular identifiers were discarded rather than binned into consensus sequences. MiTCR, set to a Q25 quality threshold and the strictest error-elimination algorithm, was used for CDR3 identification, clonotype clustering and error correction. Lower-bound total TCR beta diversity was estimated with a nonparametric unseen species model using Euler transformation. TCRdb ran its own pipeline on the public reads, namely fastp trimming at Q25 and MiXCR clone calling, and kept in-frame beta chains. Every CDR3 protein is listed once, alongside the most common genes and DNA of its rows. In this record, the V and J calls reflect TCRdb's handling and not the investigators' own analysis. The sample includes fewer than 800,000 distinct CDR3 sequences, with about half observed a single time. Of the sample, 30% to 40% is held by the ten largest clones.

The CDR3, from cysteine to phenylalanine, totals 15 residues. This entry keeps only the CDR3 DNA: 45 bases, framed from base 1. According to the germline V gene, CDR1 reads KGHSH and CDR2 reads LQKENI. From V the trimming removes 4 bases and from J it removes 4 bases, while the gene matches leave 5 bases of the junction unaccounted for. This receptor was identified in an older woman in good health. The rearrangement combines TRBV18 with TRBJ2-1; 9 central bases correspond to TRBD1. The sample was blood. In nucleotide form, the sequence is TGTGCCAGCTCACAGGGGACAGGGACATACAATGAGCAGTTCTTC. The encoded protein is CASSQGTGTYNEQFF. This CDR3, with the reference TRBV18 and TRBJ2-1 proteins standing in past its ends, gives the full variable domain NAGVMQNPRHLVRRRGQEARLRCSPMKGHSHVYWYRQLPEEGLKFMVYLQKENIIDESGMPKERFSAEFPKEGPSILRIQQVVRGDSAAYFCASSQGTGTYNEQFFGPGTRLTVL.